Below are 28 T cell receptor beta chains sequenced from a single sample in a study of blood T cell repertoires in COVID-19. The method was immunoSEQ multiplex PCR; TCRdb's version includes in-frame clones alone and lacks a portion of them. Of approximately 350,000 clones in the sample, about nine tenths were seen once. The material sequenced was peripheral blood. These receptors were obtained from a woman between 65 and 79 years old with COVID-19, enrolled during active disease.

The chain is built from TRBV28 and TRBJ1-6; 7 nucleotides align to TRBD1. Per the germline V gene, CDR1 is MDHEN and CDR2 is SYDVKM. CDR3 length: 16 amino acids. V shed 6 bases, J shed 0 bases, and the junction held 5 bases outside the gene matches. The CDR3 region is CASRGQQRSYNSPLHF. CDR3 coding DNA: TGTGCCAGCAGGGGACAGCAACGCTCCTATAATTCACCCCTCCACTTT.

The chain couples TRBV27 to TRBJ1-3; D is possibly TRBD1 (6 bases). The V and J ends lost 4 bases and 0 bases respectively, with 10 bases between them. CDR1 and CDR2 from the germline V gene are MNHEY and SMNVEV (reference sequence). The CDR3 runs to 15 residues. In DNA form, the CDR3 reads TGTGCCAGCAGTTGGGGAGGGGGCTCTGGAAACACCATATATTTT. This codes for CASSWGGGSGNTIYF.

The chain is built from TRBV29-1 and TRBJ1-4; 9 positions match TRBD1. CDR1 is SQVTM and CDR2 is ANQGSEA in the germline V gene. J was trimmed by 7 bases and V by 6 bases; bases with no gene match: 3. The CDR3 consists of 12 residues. The DNA for the CDR3 is TGCAGCGTGGGACAGGGCGTTGAAAAACTGTTTTTT. This sequence encodes CSVGQGVEKLFF.

This chain connects TRBV5-6 to TRBJ2-1, with a possible D match to TRBD2 (5 bases). Germline lookup yields CDR1 SGHDT and CDR2 YYEEEE. V dropped 6 bases and J dropped 2 bases, with 12 bases sitting between them. The CDR3 is made up of 14 amino acids. Written as DNA, the CDR3 is TGTGCCAGCATTTCGAGGGTAACCTACAATGAGCAGTTCTTC. Translation: CASISRVTYNEQFF. Together with reference TRBV5-6 and TRBJ2-1, the CDR3 gives the full variable domain: DAGVTQSPTHLIKTRGQQVTLRCSPKSGHDTVSWYQQALGQGPQFIFQYYEEEERQRGNFPDRFSGHQFPNYSSELNVNALLLGDSALYLCASISRVTYNEQFFGPGTRLTVL.

The gene calls are TRBV18 and TRBJ1-2, with 8 nucleotides matching TRBD1. Trimming removed 2 bases from V and 2 bases from J; junction bases left unmatched: 4. This CDR3 region has 15 residues. CDR1 KGHSH and CDR2 LQKENI come from the germline V gene. The DNA for the CDR3 is TGTGCCAGCTCACCAGCGACAGGGGCCAACTATGGCTACACCTTC. This encodes CASSPATGANYGYTF.

This rearrangement joins TRBV7-2 to TRBJ1-1; 8 bases line up with TRBD1. The CDR3 loop spans 15 amino acids. CDR1 is SGHTA, CDR2 FQGNSA, per germline. The V segment lost 3 bases and the J segment 3 bases; nucleotides outside the gene matches: 6. The CDR3 DNA reads TGTGCCAGCAGCTTGAAACAGGGGGTTTACACTGAAGCTTTCTTT. It encodes CASSLKQGVYTEAFF.

The CDR3 DNA is TGCGCCAGCAGCCCGAGTGTGCCTTTAAACACTGAAGCTTTCTTT. This translates into CASSPSVPLNTEAFF. The J gene is TRBJ1-1, the V gene TRBV4-1, with D hard to call. The length of the CDR3 is 15 residues. V was shortened by 4 bases and J by 2 bases, with 14 bases between the two germline ends. The germline V gene encodes CDR1 MGHRA and CDR2 YSYEKL.

The rearrangement joins TRBV7-6 to TRBJ2-1, with unresolved D. In germline, CDR1 is SGHVS, CDR2 FNYEAQ. There are 16 residues in the CDR3. V shed 1 base and J shed 3 bases, with 13 bases lying between them. CDR3 protein: CASSLEAGTDYNEQFF. DNA for the CDR3: TGTGCCAGCAGCTTAGAGGCAGGTACGGACTACAATGAGCAGTTCTTC.

The rearrangement uses TRBV30 and TRBJ2-5; TRBD2 matches 9 bases. The V gene end was trimmed by 4 bases and the J gene end by 4 bases; junction bases not matched to a gene: 7. From germline, CDR1 is GTSNPN and CDR2 SVGIG (reference sequence). The CDR3 runs 14 residues. CDR3 coding DNA: TGTGCCTGGAACTTGCGGGGGGGACGAGAGACCCAGTACTTC. Amino acids: CAWNLRGGRETQYF.

The rearrangement links TRBV5-8 to TRBJ1-1; D remains unclear. This CDR3 has 14 amino acids. CDR1 SGHTS and CDR2 YDEGEE come from the germline V gene. V was trimmed by 4 bases and J by 0 bases, leaving 10 bases between them. In DNA form, the CDR3 reads TGTGCCAGCAGCGACTACAGAATGAACACTGAAGCTTTCTTT. This codes for CASSDYRMNTEAFF.

The chain has TRBV5-1 and TRBJ1-4; TRBD1 agrees at 10 bases. The V segment lost 4 bases and the J segment 4 bases; nucleotides outside the gene matches: 7. This CDR3 is built from 16 residues. The germline CDR1 and CDR2 sequences are SGHRS and YFSETQ. The CDR3 nucleotides read TGCGCCAGCAGCGCCGGACAGGGGGGTAGTAATGAAAAACTGTTTTTT. Translated, it gives CASSAGQGGSNEKLFF.

The chain is built from TRBV20-1 and TRBJ2-7; TRBD2 is a possible D gene (6 bases). The germline gives CDR1 DFQATT, CDR2 SNEGSKA (reference sequence). This CDR3 has 14 residues. Trimming left V 4 bases short and J 7 bases short, with 20 bases between. The CDR3 DNA is TGCAGTGCTACTGATAGCGGATACTTGGGGGAGCAGTACTTC. It translates to CSATDSGYLGEQYF.

V and J are TRBV27 and TRBJ2-7, with TRBD1 matching 7 bases. Germline CDR1 reads MNHEY; CDR2 reads SMNVEV (reference sequence). This CDR3 has 15 residues. V shed 7 bases and J 5 bases; nucleotides not matched to a gene: 14. The CDR3 protein is CASKRLRGLGDEQYF. The CDR3, as DNA: TGTGCCAGCAAAAGATTGAGGGGGCTCGGCGACGAGCAGTACTTC.

The rearrangement joins TRBV5-8 to TRBJ2-7; possible D gene TRBD2, 7 bases. The V end was cut by 10 bases, the J end by 2 bases, with 13 bases between. The CDR3 consists of 12 residues. Germline V gene lookup returns CDR1 SGHTS and CDR2 YDEGEE. The CDR3 region has the DNA TGTGCCTCGGGGGCGGGGGCCTACGAGCAGTACTTC. The encoded protein is CASGAGAYEQYF.

This sequence joins TRBV6-5 and TRBJ1-3, with D uncertain. In germline, CDR1 is MNHEY, CDR2 SVGAGI. The CDR3 totals 13 residues. Deletions cut 4 bases from V and 2 bases from J, with 6 bases between. In nucleotides, the CDR3 is TGTGCCAGCAGTTCCAGTCCTGGAAACACCATATATTTT. Encoded protein: CASSSSPGNTIYF.

The genes are TRBV10-2 and TRBJ2-1; 13 positions match TRBD2. From germline, CDR1 is WSHSY and CDR2 SAAADI. V lost 0 bases and J lost 0; bases outside the gene matches: 5. The CDR3 loop spans 19 amino acids. The CDR3 DNA reads TGCGCCAGCAGTGAGTCCAGGGGACTAGCGGGGTTCTCCTACAATGAGCAGTTCTTC. Encoded protein: CASSESRGLAGFSYNEQFF.

This clone was counted a single time. The chain uses TRBV30 and TRBJ2-7; 8 bases match TRBD1. Germline assignment: CDR1 GTSNPN and CDR2 SVGIG (reference sequence). This CDR3 spans 14 amino acids. With 4 bases clipped from V and 3 bases from J, the junction kept 8 bases outside the gene matches. In DNA form, the CDR3 reads TGTGCCTGGACCCGAGGGACAGGAGACTACGAGCAGTACTTC. It is translated as CAWTRGTGDYEQYF.

J is TRBJ1-6 and V is TRBV6-5; D remains ambiguous. The CDR3 totals 12 residues. In germline, CDR1 is MNHEY, CDR2 SVGAGI. Trimming removed 3 bases at V and 9 bases at J, with 6 bases between. The CDR3 DNA is TGTGCCAGCAGTTATAGTAGTTCACCCCTCCACTTT. Residues: CASSYSSSPLHF.

The rearrangement links TRBV2 to TRBJ2-3; 11 bases agree with TRBD2. Trimming removed 6 bases from V and 2 bases from J; junction bases left unmatched: 7. The CDR3 is 16 amino acids. In germline, CDR1 is SNHLY, CDR2 FYNNEI. The CDR3 sequence is CASRDAGLAATDTQYF. The CDR3, as DNA: TGTGCCAGCAGGGACGCGGGACTAGCGGCCACAGATACGCAGTATTTT. The whole variable domain, filled in from reference TRBV2 and TRBJ2-3, reads EPEVTQTPSHQVTQMGQEVILRCVPISNHLYFYWYRQILGQKVEFLVSFYNNEISEKSEIFDDQFSVERPDGSNFTLKIRSTKLEDSAMYFCASRDAGLAATDTQYFGPGTRLTVL.

This clone was counted a single time. The chain employs TRBV11-2 and TRBJ1-1, with TRBD1 matching over 7 bases. The V gene's germline CDR1 is SGHAT and CDR2 FQNNGV. This CDR3 has 16 amino acids. V was pared by 4 bases and J by 0 bases, with 8 bases of the junction left unmatched. CDR3 nucleotide sequence: TGTGCCAGCAGCTCGAGACAGGGAATGGTGAACACTGAAGCTTTCTTT. Translating gives CASSSRQGMVNTEAFF.

The J gene is TRBJ1-5, the V gene TRBV6-2 or TRBV6-3; 7 bases fit TRBD1. Germline V gives CDR1 MNHEY, CDR2 SVGEGT. The CDR3 has 17 residues. V gave up 2 bases and J gave up 4 bases; unmatched junction bases: 11. This CDR3 is CASSYEGGQVYNQPQHF. DNA of the CDR3: TGTGCCAGCAGTTACGAAGGGGGCCAAGTCTATAATCAGCCCCAGCATTTT.

This clone was detected once. The V call is TRBV6-5, the J call TRBJ2-2, with a possible D match to TRBD2 (6 bases). Trimming shortened V by 10 bases and J by 6 bases, and 15 bases separated the two germline ends. This CDR3 comprises 13 residues. Germline CDR1 reads MNHEY; CDR2 reads SVGAGI. This CDR3 reads CATGGVGPGELFF. CDR3 DNA: TGTGCCACCGGCGGGGTGGGTCCCGGGGAGCTGTTTTTT.

CDR3 sequence: CASSLLNTNTGELFF. The CDR3 DNA reads as TGTGCCAGCAGCTTACTGAACACGAACACCGGGGAGCTGTTTTTT. The chain uses TRBV11-2 and TRBJ2-2; D ambiguous. Germline V gene sequence: CDR1 SGHAT, CDR2 FQNNGV. The CDR3 runs 15 residues. Trimming pared 2 bases from V and 0 bases from J, leaving 7 bases between.

The chain uses TRBV5-6 and TRBJ1-1, with D maybe TRBD1 (6 bases). CDR3 length: 14 residues. CDR1 is SGHDT and CDR2 is YYEEEE in the germline V gene. Trimming took 1 base from V and 5 from J, leaving 12 bases between them. The DNA for the CDR3 is TGTGCCAGCAGCTTGTGGCAGGGGCCAACTGAAGCTTTCTTT. This sequence encodes CASSLWQGPTEAFF.

The chain links TRBV9 to TRBJ2-1, with 8 bases identical to TRBD2. CDR1 is SGDLS, CDR2 YYNGEE, per germline. CDR3 size: 15 residues. J lost 5 bases, V lost 0 bases, and 4 bases had no gene match. CDR3 coding DNA: TGTGCCAGCAGCGTAGGTGGCGGGGGGAACAATGAGCAGTTCTTC. Translated: CASSVGGGGNNEQFF.

The V and J genes are TRBV21-1 and TRBJ2-1; the tabulated D call, TRBD2, remains unverified against the DNA. TRBV21-1 is classified as a pseudogene. The CDR3 is 15 amino acids. For the CDR3, the DNA is TGTGCCAGCAGCACCCCCCGGGATTCCTACAATGAGCAGTTCTTC. This sequence encodes CASSTPRDSYNEQFF.

As for this clone: Other DNA sequences within the sample encode an identical CDR3. The V and J genes are TRBV24-1 and TRBJ2-7, with D perhaps TRBD2 (6 bases). The ends were cut back, 5 bases at V and 4 bases at J, with 11 bases in the middle. Germline CDR1 is KGHDR and CDR2 is SFDVKD. The CDR3 sequence is 13 residues long. CDR3 protein: CATSGGGTYEQYF. DNA of the CDR3: TGTGCCACCAGTGGGGGAGGAACTTACGAGCAGTACTTC.

This chain's CDR3 is CASSAQGGSEAFF. Here the CDR3 DNA reads TGCGCCAGCAGTGCGCAGGGGGGTTCTGAAGCTTTCTTT. V and J are TRBV5-1 and TRBJ1-1; TRBD1 matches at 7 bases. J was trimmed by 6 bases and V by 5 bases; bases with no gene match: 7. The CDR3 contains 13 residues. CDR1 and CDR2 (germline): SGHRS, YFSETQ.